What follows describes a single TCR beta chain. Its specificity is unknown. These data come from a study of cytotoxic CD8 clonotypes in ibrutinib-treated CLL. Study information: Once patients had received a median 12 months of treatment, range 6 to 36, response samples were obtained.

As input for TCR beta libraries, roughly 2 micrograms of genomic DNA came from cryopreserved PBMCs. Study-wide results and limits: Once treatment began, public clonotypes, which were uncommon, contracted or stayed stable.

Researchers set a sequencing depth target of 1 in 200,000 to 1 in 1 million T cells. Measured with immunoSEQ multiplex PCR; TCRdb has only the in-frame clones, and not every one. The sample gives tens of thousands of clones, 85% of which show up once; approximately 8% is in the top ten. V was cut by 0 bases and J by 7 bases, with 25 bases left in between. The CDR3 runs 18 residues. The germline V gene has CDR1 SGHNT and CDR2 YYREEE (reference sequence). This TCR derives from a human donor with chronic lymphocytic leukemia. This chain uses TRBV5-4 with TRBJ2-5, with D possibly being TRBD1 or TRBD2 (5 bases each). The sample here was PBMCs, taken after 24 months of ibrutinib treatment. The CDR3 DNA is TGTGCCAGCAGCTTGGCAAATTCGGTATTCGGGACGGCAGTGACCCAGTACTTC. This codes for CASSLANSVFGTAVTQYF.